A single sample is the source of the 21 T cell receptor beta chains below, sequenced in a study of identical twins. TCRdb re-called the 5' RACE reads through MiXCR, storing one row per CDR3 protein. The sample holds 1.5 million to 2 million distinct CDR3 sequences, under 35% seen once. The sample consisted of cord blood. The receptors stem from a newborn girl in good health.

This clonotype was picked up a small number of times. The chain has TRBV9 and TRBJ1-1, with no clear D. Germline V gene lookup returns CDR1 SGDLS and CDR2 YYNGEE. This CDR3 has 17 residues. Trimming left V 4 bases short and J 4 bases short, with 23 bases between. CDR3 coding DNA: TGTGCCAGCAGCCCCCATGAGCGGGCGGGGTTAGGCACTGAAGCTTTCTTT. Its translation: CASSPHERAGLGTEAFF. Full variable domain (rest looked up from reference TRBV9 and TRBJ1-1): DSGVTQTPKHLITATGQRVTLRCSPRSGDLSVYWYQQSLDQGLQFLIQYYNGEERAKGNILERFSAQQFPDLHSELNLSSLELGDSALYFCASSPHERAGLGTEAFFGQGTRLTVV.

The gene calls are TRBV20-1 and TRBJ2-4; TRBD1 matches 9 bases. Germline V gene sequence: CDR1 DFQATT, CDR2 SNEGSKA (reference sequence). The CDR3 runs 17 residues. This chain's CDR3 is CNVVGTGRSLAKNIQYF. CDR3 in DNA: TGCAATGTGGTTGGGACAGGGAGGTCACTAGCCAAAAACATTCAGTACTTC.

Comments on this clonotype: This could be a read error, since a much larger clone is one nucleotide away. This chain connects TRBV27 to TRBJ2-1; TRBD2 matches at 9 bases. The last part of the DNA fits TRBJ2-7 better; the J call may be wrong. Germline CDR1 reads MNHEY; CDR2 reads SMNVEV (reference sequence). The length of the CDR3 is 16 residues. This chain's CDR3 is CASSLRAGGPIGQQYF. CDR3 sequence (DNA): TGTGCCAGCAGTTTAAGGGCGGGGGGGCCGATTGGTCAGCAGTACTTC.

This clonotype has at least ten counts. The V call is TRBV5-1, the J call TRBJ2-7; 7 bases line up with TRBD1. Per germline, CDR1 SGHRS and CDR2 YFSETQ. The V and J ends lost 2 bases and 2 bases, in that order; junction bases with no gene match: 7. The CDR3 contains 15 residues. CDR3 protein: CASSLGLQGTYEQYF. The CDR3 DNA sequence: TGCGCCAGCAGCTTAGGGTTACAGGGGACCTACGAGCAGTACTTC.

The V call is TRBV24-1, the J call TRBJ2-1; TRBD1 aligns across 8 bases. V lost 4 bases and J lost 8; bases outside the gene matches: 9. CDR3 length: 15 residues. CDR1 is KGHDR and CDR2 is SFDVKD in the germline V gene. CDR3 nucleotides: TGTGCCACCAGTGACCCCTACAGGGGGGACGATGAGCAGTTCTTC. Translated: CATSDPYRGDDEQFF.

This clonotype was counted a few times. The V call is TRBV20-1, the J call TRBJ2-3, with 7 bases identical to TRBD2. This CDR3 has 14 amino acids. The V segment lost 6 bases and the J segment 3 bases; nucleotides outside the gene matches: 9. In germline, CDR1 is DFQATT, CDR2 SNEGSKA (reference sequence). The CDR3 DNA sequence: TGCAGTGCAAGGACATACGGGAGGACAGATACGCAGTATTTT. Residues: CSARTYGRTDTQYF.

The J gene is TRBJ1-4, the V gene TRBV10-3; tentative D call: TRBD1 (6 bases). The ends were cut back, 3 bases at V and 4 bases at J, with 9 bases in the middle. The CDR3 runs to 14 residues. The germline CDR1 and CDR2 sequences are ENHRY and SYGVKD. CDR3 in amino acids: CAISERGINEKLFF. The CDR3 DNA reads TGTGCCATCAGTGAAAGGGGGATTAATGAAAAACTGTTTTTT.

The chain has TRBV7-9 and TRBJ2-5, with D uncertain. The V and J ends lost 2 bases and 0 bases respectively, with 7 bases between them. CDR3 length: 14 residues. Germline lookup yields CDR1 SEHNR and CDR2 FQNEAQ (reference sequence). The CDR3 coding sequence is TGTGCCAGCAGCTTATTGTCGTACCAAGAGACCCAGTACTTC. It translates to CASSLLSYQETQYF.

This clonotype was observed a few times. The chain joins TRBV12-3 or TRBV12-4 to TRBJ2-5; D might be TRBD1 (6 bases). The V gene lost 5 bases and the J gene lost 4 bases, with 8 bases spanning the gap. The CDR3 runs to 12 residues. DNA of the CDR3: TGTGCCAGCAGTCACAGGGCAGAGACCCAGTACTTC. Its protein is CASSHRAETQYF.

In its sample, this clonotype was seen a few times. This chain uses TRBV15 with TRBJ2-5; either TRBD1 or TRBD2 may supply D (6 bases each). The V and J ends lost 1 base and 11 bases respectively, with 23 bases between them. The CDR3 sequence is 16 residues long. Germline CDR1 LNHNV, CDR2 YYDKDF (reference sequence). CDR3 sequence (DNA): TGTGCCACCAGCAGAGCTCTAACGCGGGACAATAATGAGCAGTACTTC. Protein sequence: CATSRALTRDNNEQYF.

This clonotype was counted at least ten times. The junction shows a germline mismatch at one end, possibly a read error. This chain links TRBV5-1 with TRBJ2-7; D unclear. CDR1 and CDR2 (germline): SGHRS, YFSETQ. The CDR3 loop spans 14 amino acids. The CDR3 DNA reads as TGTGCCAGCAGTTATGATGGCGGTTCCTACGAGCAGTACTTC. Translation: CASSYDGGSYEQYF.

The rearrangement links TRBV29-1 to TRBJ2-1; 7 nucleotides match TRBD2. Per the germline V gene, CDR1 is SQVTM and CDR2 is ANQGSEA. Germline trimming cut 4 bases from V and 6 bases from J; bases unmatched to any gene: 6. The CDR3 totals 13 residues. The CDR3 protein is CSVGQRGTNEQFF. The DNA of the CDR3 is TGCAGCGTTGGACAGCGGGGCACCAATGAGCAGTTCTTC.

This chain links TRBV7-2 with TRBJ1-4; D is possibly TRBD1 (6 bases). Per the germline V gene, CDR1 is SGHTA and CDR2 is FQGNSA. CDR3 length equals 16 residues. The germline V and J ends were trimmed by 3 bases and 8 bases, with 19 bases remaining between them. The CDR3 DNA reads TGTGCCAGCAGCTTGGTCAGGGGTGGAATGGGAGAAAAACTGTTTTTT. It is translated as CASSLVRGGMGEKLFF. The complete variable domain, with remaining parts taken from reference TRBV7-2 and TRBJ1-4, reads GAGVSQSPSNKVTEKGKDVELRCDPISGHTALYWYRQSLGQGLEFLIYFQGNSAPDKSGLPSDRFSAERTGGSVSTLTIQRTQQEDSAVYLCASSLVRGGMGEKLFFGSGTQLSVL.

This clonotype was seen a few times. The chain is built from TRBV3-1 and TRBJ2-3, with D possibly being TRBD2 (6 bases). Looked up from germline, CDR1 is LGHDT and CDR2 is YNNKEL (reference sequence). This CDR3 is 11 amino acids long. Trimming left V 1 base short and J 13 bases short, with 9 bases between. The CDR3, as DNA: TGTGCCAGCAGCCAAGGGAGGACTAAGTATTTT. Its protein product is CASSQGRTKYF.

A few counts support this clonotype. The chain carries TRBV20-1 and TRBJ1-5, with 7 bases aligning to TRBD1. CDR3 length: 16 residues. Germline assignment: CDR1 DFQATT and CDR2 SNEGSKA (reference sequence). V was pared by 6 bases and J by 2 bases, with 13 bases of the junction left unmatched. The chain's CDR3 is CSASTGTRVGNQPQHF. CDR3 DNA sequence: TGCAGTGCCTCGACAGGGACGAGGGTAGGCAATCAGCCCCAGCATTTT.

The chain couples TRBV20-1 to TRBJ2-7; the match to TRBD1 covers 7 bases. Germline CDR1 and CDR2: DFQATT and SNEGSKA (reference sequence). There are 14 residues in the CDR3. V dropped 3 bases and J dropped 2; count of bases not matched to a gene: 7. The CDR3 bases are TGCAGTGCTAGCCCCCCCGACAGGGCCTACGAGCAGTACTTC. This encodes CSASPPDRAYEQYF.

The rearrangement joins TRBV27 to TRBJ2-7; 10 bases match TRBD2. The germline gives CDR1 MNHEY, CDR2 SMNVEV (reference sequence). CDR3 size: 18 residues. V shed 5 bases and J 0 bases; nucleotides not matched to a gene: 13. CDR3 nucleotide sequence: TGTGCCAGCAGTCAACACCGGACTAGCGGACCTAGCTCCTACGAGCAGTACTTC. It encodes CASSQHRTSGPSSYEQYF.

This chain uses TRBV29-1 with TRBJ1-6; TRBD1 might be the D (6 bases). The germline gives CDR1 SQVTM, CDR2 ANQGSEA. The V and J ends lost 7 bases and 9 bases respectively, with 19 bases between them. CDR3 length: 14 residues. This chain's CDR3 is CSAQQGSGISPLHF. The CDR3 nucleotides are TGCAGCGCCCAGCAGGGGAGCGGAATTTCACCCCTCCACTTT.

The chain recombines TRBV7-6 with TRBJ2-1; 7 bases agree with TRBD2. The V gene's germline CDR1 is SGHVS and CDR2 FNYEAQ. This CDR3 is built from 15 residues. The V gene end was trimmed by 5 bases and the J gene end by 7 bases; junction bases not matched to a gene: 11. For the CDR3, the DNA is TGTGCCAGCAGCCGAGGCGCGGGAGTCACGAATGAGCAGTTCTTC. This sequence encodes CASSRGAGVTNEQFF.

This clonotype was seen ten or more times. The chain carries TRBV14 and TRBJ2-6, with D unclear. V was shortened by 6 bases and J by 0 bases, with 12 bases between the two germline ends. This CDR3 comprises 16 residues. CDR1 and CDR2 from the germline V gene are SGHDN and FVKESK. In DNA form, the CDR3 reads TGTGCCAGCAGTCCAATCCAGAGCTCTGGGGCCAACGTCCTGACTTTC. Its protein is CASSPIQSSGANVLTF.

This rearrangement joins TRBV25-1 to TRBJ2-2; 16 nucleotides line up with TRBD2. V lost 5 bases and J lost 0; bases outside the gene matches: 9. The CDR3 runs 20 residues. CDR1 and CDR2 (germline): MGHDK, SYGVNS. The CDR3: CASSPISGTSGRANTGELFF. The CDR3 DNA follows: TGTGCCAGCAGTCCAATTTCCGGGACTAGCGGGAGGGCGAACACCGGGGAGCTGTTTTTT.